This TCR beta chain stems from a study of cytomegalovirus exposure and HLA in healthy donors. In the PCR, 60 Vbeta and 13 Jbeta primers were used. Some clones are missing from TCRdb's copy, which holds only in-frame ones; the method was immunoSEQ multiplex PCR. The sample has approximately 150,000 clones, approximately 80% seen once. The ends were cut back, 0 bases at V and 0 bases at J, with 12 bases in the middle. The germline V gene has CDR1 SGHNT and CDR2 YYREEE (reference sequence). The CDR3 consists of 16 residues. This clone showed up just a few times. The sample taken for sequencing was PBMCs. The J gene is TRBJ1-1, the V gene TRBV5-4, with D perhaps TRBD1 (5 bases). This clonotype was obtained from a woman younger than 30 in good health and CMV-seropositive. CDR3 sequence: CASSLGGEELNTEAFF. CDR3 DNA: TGTGCCAGCAGCTTGGGGGGGGAGGAATTGAACACTGAAGCTTTCTTT. Full variable domain (remainder filled in from reference TRBV5-4 and TRBJ1-1): ETGVTQSPTHLIKTRGQQVTLRCSSQSGHNTVSWYQQALGQGPQFIFQYYREEENGRGNFPPRFSGLQFPNYSSELNVNALELDDSALYLCASSLGGEELNTEAFFGQGTRLTVV.